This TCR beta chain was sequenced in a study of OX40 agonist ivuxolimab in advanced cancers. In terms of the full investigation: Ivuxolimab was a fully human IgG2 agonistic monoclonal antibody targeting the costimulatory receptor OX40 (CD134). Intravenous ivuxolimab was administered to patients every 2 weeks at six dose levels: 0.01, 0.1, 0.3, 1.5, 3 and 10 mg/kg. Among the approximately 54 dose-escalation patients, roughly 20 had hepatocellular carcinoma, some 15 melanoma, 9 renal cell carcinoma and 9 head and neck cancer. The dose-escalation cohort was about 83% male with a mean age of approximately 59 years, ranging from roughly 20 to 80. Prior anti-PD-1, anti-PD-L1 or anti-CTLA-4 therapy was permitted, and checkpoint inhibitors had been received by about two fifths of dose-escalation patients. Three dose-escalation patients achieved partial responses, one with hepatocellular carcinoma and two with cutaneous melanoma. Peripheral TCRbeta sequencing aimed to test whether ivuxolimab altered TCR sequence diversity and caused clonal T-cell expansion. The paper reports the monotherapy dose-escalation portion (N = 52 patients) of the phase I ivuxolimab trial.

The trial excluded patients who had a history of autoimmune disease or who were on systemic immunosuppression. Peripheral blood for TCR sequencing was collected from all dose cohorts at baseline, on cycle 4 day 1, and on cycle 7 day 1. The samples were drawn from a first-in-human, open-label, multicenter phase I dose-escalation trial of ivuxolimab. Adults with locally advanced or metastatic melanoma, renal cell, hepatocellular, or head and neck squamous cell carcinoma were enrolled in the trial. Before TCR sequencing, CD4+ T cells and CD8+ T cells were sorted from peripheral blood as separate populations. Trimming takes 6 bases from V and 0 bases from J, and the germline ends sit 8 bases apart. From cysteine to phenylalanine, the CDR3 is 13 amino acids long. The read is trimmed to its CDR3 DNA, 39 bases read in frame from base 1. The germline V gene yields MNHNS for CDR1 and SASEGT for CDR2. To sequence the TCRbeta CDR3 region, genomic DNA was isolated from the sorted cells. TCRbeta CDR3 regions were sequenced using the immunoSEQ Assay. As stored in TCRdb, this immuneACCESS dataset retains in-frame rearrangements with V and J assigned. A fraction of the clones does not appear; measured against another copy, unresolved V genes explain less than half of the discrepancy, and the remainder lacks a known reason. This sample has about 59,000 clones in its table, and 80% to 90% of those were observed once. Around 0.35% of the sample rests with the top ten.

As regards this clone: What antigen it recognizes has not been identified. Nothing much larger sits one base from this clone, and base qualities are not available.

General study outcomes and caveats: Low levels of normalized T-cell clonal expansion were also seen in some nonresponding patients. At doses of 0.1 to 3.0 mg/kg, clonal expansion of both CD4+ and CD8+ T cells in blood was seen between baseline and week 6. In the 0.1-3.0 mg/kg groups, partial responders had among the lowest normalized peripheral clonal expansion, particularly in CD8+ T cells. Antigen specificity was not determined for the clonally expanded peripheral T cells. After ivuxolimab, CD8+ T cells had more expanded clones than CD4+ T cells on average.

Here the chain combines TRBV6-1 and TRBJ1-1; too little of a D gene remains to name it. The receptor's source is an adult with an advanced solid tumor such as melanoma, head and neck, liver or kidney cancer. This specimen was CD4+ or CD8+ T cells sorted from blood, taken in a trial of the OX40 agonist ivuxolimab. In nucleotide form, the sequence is TGTGCCAGCAGGACGGCCCTGAACACTGAAGCTTTCTTT. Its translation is CASRTALNTEAFF.